The 4 T cell receptor beta chains listed next were all sequenced from one sample in a study of shared clonotypes between healthy human individuals (TCRdb year 2020). The receptor library was made with the immunoSEQ multiplex PCR assay. What TCRdb holds here is the immuneACCESS table cut down to in-frame rearrangements. Part of the clones is not present; checked against another copy, under half of the missing clones reflect an unresolved V gene, and the others are unexplained. The sample table lists approximately 640,000 clones, 72% of them with a count of one. The ten largest clones represent under 2% of the sample. Source material: memory CD4+ T cells sorted from blood. The cell subset or site label, read with the paper, signifies: CD45RA-negative fraction. All receptors come from a woman in her twenties or thirties in good health.

V is TRBV7-2 and J is TRBJ1-1, with TRBD1 matching 11 bases. The germline CDR1 and CDR2 sequences are SGHTA and FQGNSA. Germline trimming cut 5 bases from V and 2 bases from J; bases unmatched to any gene: 13. The CDR3 runs to 18 residues. The CDR3 loop reads CASSPLGRTGGYNTEAFF. Here the CDR3 DNA reads TGTGCCAGCAGCCCACTGGGCCGGACAGGGGGCTATAACACTGAAGCTTTCTTT.

The V gene is TRBV12-5, the J gene TRBJ2-5; D gene unclear. CDR1 is LGHNT and CDR2 is FRNRAP in the germline V gene. The V end lost 3 bases, the J end lost 0 bases, and 8 bases lay between the germline ends. This CDR3 has 14 amino acids. The CDR3 spells CASGFRVYQETQYF. CDR3 bases: TGTGCTAGTGGTTTTAGGGTTTACCAAGAGACCCAGTACTTC. Using reference TRBV12-5 and TRBJ2-5 for the parts outside the CDR3, the full variable domain is DARVTQTPRHKVTEMGQEVTMRCQPILGHNTVFWYRQTMMQGLELLAYFRNRAPLDDSGMPKDRFSAEMPDATLATLKIQPSEPRDSAVYFCASGFRVYQETQYFGPGTRLLVL.

Concerning this clone: At one end the junction does not follow the germline gene, possibly because of a read error. The chain employs TRBV18 and TRBJ1-2; D is ambiguous. From germline, CDR1 is KGHSH and CDR2 LQKENI. The CDR3 runs 14 residues. CDR3 sequence (DNA): TGTGCCAGCTCACCAGAGAAAGACCTCTATGTCTACACCTTC. Protein sequence: CASSPEKDLYVYTF.

This sequence joins TRBV27 and TRBJ2-3; D is undetermined. CDR3 length: 17 residues. CDR1 is MNHEY, CDR2 SMNVEV, per germline (reference sequence). V was clipped by 5 bases and J by 7 bases, with 25 bases between them. The CDR3 coding sequence is TGTGCCAGCAGTCGACCAATACTGTTTGGGTCAACGAATACGCAGTATTTT. As protein: CASSRPILFGSTNTQYF.